This T cell receptor (beta chain) came from a study of T cells expressing NK-cell markers. Study background: Each TCR beta repertoire originated in sorted T cells that were CD3+CD56+NKG2C+, CD3+CD56+NKG2C- or CD3+CD56-NKG2C+. Just one sequenced donor of eight was HCMV-seronegative, while seven were seropositive.

Regarding the study as a whole: NKG2C+ dominant clonotype frequencies in more than 5 donors were roughly 1.0-8% of CD8+ T cells. Among a few donors, these clonotypes also ranked first in the CD3+CD56-NKG2C+ fraction.

A note on this clonotype: Its target is not known.

With the 5' RACE reads reprocessed, TCRdb shows one record per CDR3 protein and no DNA. Its table records 440,000 or so distinct CDR3 sequences. Germline loops: CDR1 LGHNA, CDR2 YSLEER. The CDR3 is 15 residues long. The sequence was obtained from a woman between 18 and 70 years old in good health. The chain employs TRBV4-3 and TRBJ2-1. Sequenced material: blood T cells: a sorted CD56 or NKG2C T cell subset, CD4+ or CD8+ T cells, or bulk PBMC T cells (not recorded which). CDR3: CASSHVGSPDVEQFF.